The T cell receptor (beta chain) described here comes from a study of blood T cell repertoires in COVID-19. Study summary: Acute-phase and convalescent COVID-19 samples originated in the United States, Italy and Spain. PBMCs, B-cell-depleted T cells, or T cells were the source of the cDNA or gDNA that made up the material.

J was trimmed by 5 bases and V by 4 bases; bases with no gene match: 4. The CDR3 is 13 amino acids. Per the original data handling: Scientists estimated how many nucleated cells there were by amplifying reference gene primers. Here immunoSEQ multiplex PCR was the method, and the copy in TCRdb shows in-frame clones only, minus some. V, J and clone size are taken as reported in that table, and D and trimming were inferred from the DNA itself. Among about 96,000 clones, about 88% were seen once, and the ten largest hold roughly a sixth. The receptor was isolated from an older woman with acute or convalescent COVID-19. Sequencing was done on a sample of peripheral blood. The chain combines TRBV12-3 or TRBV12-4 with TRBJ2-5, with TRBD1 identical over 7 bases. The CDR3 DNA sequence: TGTGCCAGCAGTTACAGGGGTGGGGAGACCCAGTACTTC. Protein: CASSYRGGETQYF.